Listed below are T cell receptor beta chains from one sample, sequenced in a study of cytomegalovirus exposure and HLA in healthy donors. Here immunoSEQ multiplex PCR was the method, and the copy in TCRdb shows in-frame clones only, minus some. This sample carries 170,000 or so clones, 65% to 90% of them seen once, and the ten largest clones take nearly 6.5%. The sample consisted of PBMCs. These receptors all stem from a man aged 45-60 years in good health and CMV-seropositive. Both conserved end residues are part of each CDR3. The D gene is left open where the match is weak. Where a row states a size, it is once, few, many or the class of an expanded clone; other rows omit it.

cdr3_nt	cdr3_aa	clone_size	d_call	j_call	v_call
TGTGCCAGCAGCTTGGAGGGGCTCAACCAAGAGACCCAGTACTTC	CASSLEGLNQETQYF	-	-	TRBJ2-5	TRBV5-4
TGCGCCAGCAGCCAAGTGAGGGTATGGGGAACCGGGGAGCTGTTTTTT	CASSQVRVWGTGELFF	-	-	TRBJ2-2	TRBV4-1
TGTGCCAGCAGCGTAGGACAGGGATTCTACGAGCAGTACTTC	CASSVGQGFYEQYF	-	TRBD1	TRBJ2-7	TRBV9
TGTGCCTGGAGTTCGACAGGGGCTAACACTGAAGCTTTCTTT	CAWSSTGANTEAFF	-	TRBD1	TRBJ1-1	TRBV30
TGCGCCAGCAGTCCCGGGGGGGCCGGAGTAGATACGCAGTATTTT	CASSPGGAGVDTQYF	-	TRBD2	TRBJ2-3	TRBV5-1
TGTGCCAGCAGTTCGGGACAGGGAAACTATGGCTACACCTTC	CASSSGQGNYGYTF	-	TRBD1	TRBJ1-2	TRBV6-6
TGCAGCGTTGGTGGGACAGGCTACACCTTC	CSVGGTGYTF	few	-	TRBJ1-2	TRBV29-1
TGTGCCAGCAGTTACAGGGGTGGCGAGCAGTACTTC	CASSYRGGEQYF	-	-	TRBJ2-7	TRBV6-5
TGTGCCAGCAGCGTAGGAGGTGCAACTAATGAAAAACTGTTTTTT	CASSVGGATNEKLFF	-	-	TRBJ1-4	TRBV9
TGTGCCAGTGGGGATACTAGCTTGGTAACAGATACGCAGTATTTT	CASGDTSLVTDTQYF	-	-	TRBJ2-3	TRBV6-1
TGTGCCAGCAGCCTCCGACAGGAATCGAACACTGAAGCTTTCTTT	CASSLRQESNTEAFF	-	-	TRBJ1-1	TRBV4-2
TGCGCCAGCAGCTCCCTCGGGGGATTCGGGGAGACCCAGTACTTC	CASSSLGGFGETQYF	-	-	TRBJ2-5	TRBV5-1
TGTGCCAGCAGTGAAGCAGGGTGGACTAGCGGGGCCGGGGAGACCCAGTACTTC	CASSEAGWTSGAGETQYF	-	TRBD2	TRBJ2-5	TRBV2
TGTGCCAGCAGCCCCCTGGGAGCGGGAGAATCAGATACGCAGTATTTT	CASSPLGAGESDTQYF	-	TRBD2	TRBJ2-3	TRBV7-9
TGTGCCAGCATCCTTGTGGAGGGTAAAACTGAAGCTTTCTTT	CASILVEGKTEAFF	-	-	TRBJ1-1	TRBV6-5
TGCAGCGTTGGAGCCCGGGACAGGGGGCGAACCGGGGAGCTGTTTTTT	CSVGARDRGRTGELFF	-	TRBD1	TRBJ2-2	TRBV29-1
TGTGCCAGCAGTTTATTGGGTGGGCCCACCGGGGAGCTGTTTTTT	CASSLLGGPTGELFF	few	-	TRBJ2-2	TRBV27
TGTGCCGCCCGACCCCCCATCGGACAGGAGGAGGGCTACACCTTC	CAARPPIGQEEGYTF	-	TRBD1	TRBJ1-2	TRBV10-3
TGTGCCAGCAGTTCAGTCCTCCCGACTAGCGGGAGGGCCGGGGACAATGAGCAGTTCTTC	CASSSVLPTSGRAGDNEQFF	once	TRBD2	TRBJ2-1	TRBV27
TGTGCCAGCAACCCAGTCTTGTCTCGCTATGGCTACACCTTC	CASNPVLSRYGYTF	-	-	TRBJ1-2	TRBV5-6
TGCGCCAGCAGTGATCGGTCTGGGCTAGCCAAAAACATTCAGTACTTC	CASSDRSGLAKNIQYF	once	-	TRBJ2-4	TRBV10-2
TGTGCCAGCAGTCGGACAGGACAGAACACTGAAGCTTTCTTT	CASSRTGQNTEAFF	-	TRBD1	TRBJ1-1	TRBV6-5
TGTGCCAGCAGCTACAGACAGGGTGCGCAGTATTTT	CASSYRQGAQYF	-	TRBD1	TRBJ2-3	TRBV5-4
TGTGCCACATTACAGGGTTCCGGCACTGAAGCTTTCTTT	CATLQGSGTEAFF	-	-	TRBJ1-1	TRBV19
TGTGCCAGCAGCACAGGGACAGGGAACTACGAGCAGTACTTC	CASSTGTGNYEQYF	once	TRBD1	TRBJ2-7	TRBV9
TGTGCCAGCAATATGGGCGTCGGTCAGCCCCAGCATTTT	CASNMGVGQPQHF	-	-	TRBJ1-5	TRBV6-1
TGTGCCAGCAGTGAATTTGGGACAGAAGCTTTCTTT	CASSEFGTEAFF	-	-	TRBJ1-1	TRBV25-1
TGTGCCAGCAGCATGGGGACAGGGAGAGGCTACACCTTC	CASSMGTGRGYTF	-	-	TRBJ1-2	TRBV21-1
TGTGCCAGTACCTTAACAGGGGGCGCCGGCAATGAGCAGTTCTTC	CASTLTGGAGNEQFF	-	TRBD1	TRBJ2-1	TRBV19
TGCGCCAGCAGCTTGGCGGGGGATCAGCCCCAGCATTTT	CASSLAGDQPQHF	once	-	TRBJ1-5	TRBV5-1
TGTGCCAGCAGCTCAAGCCTTGACAGGGGTGTTGGCTACACCTTC	CASSSSLDRGVGYTF	once	TRBD1	TRBJ1-2	TRBV7-8
TGTGCCAGCAGTGGCACAGGGAGGGTTTACTCTGGGGCCAACGTCCTGACTTTC	CASSGTGRVYSGANVLTF	few	-	TRBJ2-6	TRBV6-1
TGCGCCAGCAGCTTGGAAGTCATCCGGTCCGGTGAGCAGTTCTTC	CASSLEVIRSGEQFF	-	-	TRBJ2-1	TRBV5-1
TGTGCCAGCTCACCACGCCAGGACTACAATGAGCAGTTCTTC	CASSPRQDYNEQFF	-	-	TRBJ2-1	TRBV18
TGTGCCAGCAGTAGAAGTGCAGGATCCTACAATGAGCAGTTCTTC	CASSRSAGSYNEQFF	-	-	TRBJ2-1	TRBV28
TGTGCCAGCAGTCCGCTTACCGGGAATCAGCCCCAGCATTTT	CASSPLTGNQPQHF	few	-	TRBJ1-5	TRBV6-5
TGTGCCAGCAGAGCCCGGGCACGGGCGGGAGGCTACACCTTC	CASRARARAGGYTF	-	-	TRBJ1-2	TRBV6-5
TGTGCCAGCAGACCTACCGACAGGGCGAACACTGAAGCTTTCTTT	CASRPTDRANTEAFF	few	TRBD1	TRBJ1-1	TRBV2
TGTGCCCATGATCAACCCGGGGACAACAATGAGCAGTTCTTC	CAHDQPGDNNEQFF	-	-	TRBJ2-1	TRBV30
TGTGCTAGTGGCTTTGGGTCAGGGGCGGGAGATACGCAGTATTTT	CASGFGSGAGDTQYF	-	-	TRBJ2-3	TRBV12-5
TGTGCCAGCAGCGCTGGGGGGGATCAGCCCCAGCATTTT	CASSAGGDQPQHF	-	-	TRBJ1-5	TRBV9
TGTGCCAGCAGGATCGGACTAGCGGGAGGTGAGCAGTTCTTC	CASRIGLAGGEQFF	few	TRBD2	TRBJ2-1	TRBV2
TGTGCCAGTAGTATAGGCGGGACAGGGGTCCCCTATGGCTACACCTTC	CASSIGGTGVPYGYTF	once	TRBD1	TRBJ1-2	TRBV19
TGTGCCAGCAGCTTAGCGCCTGGGCCCGGAAACACCATATATTTT	CASSLAPGPGNTIYF	-	-	TRBJ1-3	TRBV7-8
TGTGCCAGTAACCCTCGGACAGGGGGCGATCAGCCCCAGCATTTT	CASNPRTGGDQPQHF	-	TRBD1	TRBJ1-5	TRBV19
TGTGCCAGCAGCACAAAGCGGGACCCCGCAGATACGCAGTATTTT	CASSTKRDPADTQYF	-	TRBD2	TRBJ2-3	TRBV5-5
TGTGCCAGCAGCCAAGGGCAGGAGGTTAACACCGGGGAGCTGTTTTTT	CASSQGQEVNTGELFF	-	-	TRBJ2-2	TRBV14
TGTGCCAGCAGCCAAGATGGGGGGAGACCGTCCTACAATGAGCAGTTCTTC	CASSQDGGRPSYNEQFF	-	-	TRBJ2-1	TRBV14
TGTGCCAGCAGTTTATATGAGACAGGGGTTGCGTTAAATGGCTACACCTTC	CASSLYETGVALNGYTF	-	TRBD1	TRBJ1-2	TRBV27
TGTGCCAGCAGCTCCGCAGATACGCAGTATTTT	CASSSADTQYF	-	-	TRBJ2-3	TRBV11-2